This T cell receptor (beta chain) was recorded in a study of T cells in Graves' hyperthyroidism and ophthalmopathy. Comments on this clonotype: Its antigen is undetermined.

V lost 6 bases to trimming and J lost 8 bases; unmatched junction nucleotides: 6. The CDR3 covers 12 residues. Per germline, CDR1 LNHDA and CDR2 SQIVND (reference sequence). There were TCR beta CDR3 regions amplified from RNA transcripts. The study used the HTBI primer set for a first-round RT-PCR of the TCR CDR3. Each CDR3 protein gets one entry after TCRdb re-called the multiplex PCR reads with MiXCR. This table has a few hundred thousand distinct CDR3 sequences, roughly 50% appearing once. Study-level points and caveats: A median approximately 6.5 months before onset, the model predicted ophthalmopathy.

This chain joins TRBV19 and TRBJ1-2; 7 bases are a match to TRBD1. The sequence was obtained from a woman younger than 30 with Graves' hyperthyroidism. The sequenced material came from peripheral blood or thyroid tissue (not recorded which). The chain's CDR3 is CASRGTAGGYTF. The CDR3 DNA follows: TGTGCCAGTAGGGGGACAGCTGGCGGCTACACCTTC. Full variable domain (outside the CDR3, taken from reference TRBV19 and TRBJ1-2): DGGITQSPKYLFRKEGQNVTLSCEQNLNHDAMYWYRQDPGQGLRLIYYSQIVNDFQKGDIAEGYSVSREKKESFPLTVTSAQKNPTAFYLCASRGTAGGYTFGSGTRLTVV.